This T cell receptor beta chain was captured by sequencing in a study of cytomegalovirus exposure and HLA in healthy donors (dated by TCRdb to 2015 to 2018). Notes on the research overall: In an earlier analysis of under 600 of the donors, 276 Gb of sequence data and just under 120 million unique TCR beta sequences from 180 million or so T cells were reported. Around 320 gigabases of sequencing data and approximately 93 million unique TCR sequences were included in an early release covering about 700 HLA-typed donors. Of the approximately 400 genotyped donors, over 70% fell in the genetic ancestry cluster associated with self-reported Caucasian donors. The study aimed to test whether signatures of past pathogen exposure could be identified by cataloging public T cell receptors. The T cell repertoires of about 700 subjects were profiled by immunosequencing and related to cytomegalovirus serostatus. Along with the roughly 700-subject first cohort, a separate validation cohort of more than 90 different subjects was used. The study combined high-throughput TCR immunosequencing, statistical association of individual TCRs with disease status, and machine learning to predict cytomegalovirus infection status. A later analysis re-analyzed previously published TCR beta repertoires from 550 to 700 donors and added high-resolution HLA genotyping to study TCR occurrence patterns. Rather than drawing on any new phenotypic data, the later analysis identified candidate immune exposures from TCR beta sequences and the way those sequences occurred across donors. An earlier analysis of roughly 600 of the donors used high-throughput TCR beta sequencing to judge whether each TCR beta V gene segment behaved as functional or pseudogenic. Donor age, sex, ethnicity and CMV serostatus were collected together with the repertoire data. A later genetic analysis took genome-wide SNP genotypes for about three fifths of the roughly 700 donors and used that subset as a discovery cohort. All discovery cohort repertoires had been generated on a single sequencing platform. HLA typing included class I and class II loci at four-digit resolution. Typing coverage differed by locus: A, B, C, DRB1 and DQB1 were typed in about 620-630 donors, DQA1 in about 500, DPA1 in 600 to 610, and DPB1 in around 490. About five DR-DQ haplotypes were treated as single units for association and clustering because of strong linkage in the cohort. Among a few hundred genotyped donors of the cohort, an average of around 240,000 unique TCR beta nucleotide sequences were sequenced per donor, 15% to 20% of them non-productive. Overall study outcomes, separate from this receptor: The earlier analysis of almost 600 of the donors excluded some 16 rarely observed V segments, including chromosome 9 orphons, because counts were too low. In a later genetic analysis, fewer N-insertions in productive TCRs were reported among donors in an Asian-associated ancestry cluster than the roughly 700-donor mean. In a later analysis, several top co-occurrence clusters were reported to appear linked to parvovirus B19, influenza, CMV and Epstein-Barr virus. When HLA alleles, especially DR and DQ, strongly co-occurred, TCR associations were difficult to assign to individual alleles. The classifier was reported to diagnose cytomegalovirus status with high specificity and sensitivity in both the original cohort and the validation cohort. An association between a missense DCLRE1C variant and V-gene and J-gene trimming of TCR beta chains was found in a later genetic analysis and replicated in an independent cohort. A few of the identified cytomegalovirus-associated TCR beta chains were confirmed in vitro to be specific for cytomegalovirus antigens. Correlated functional status among segregating V segments might be attributable to linkage disequilibrium, but an unknown experimental factor could not be ruled out. The study listed 170 or so TCR beta chains as associated with cytomegalovirus. Presence/absence analyses assumed roughly uniform sequencing depth across donors, an assumption that may not hold. The sequencing pipeline was judged likely to have produced a cluster of highly shared sequence variants as a technical artifact. In a later analysis, the rate of TCR association differed among HLA loci, with DRB1 alleles having the most associated TCRs and HLA-C alleles having the fewest. The only immune exposure information available for the cohort was CMV serostatus. Across donors, most TCR sequences were observed very rarely, whereas some public TCRs were present in many individuals. In a later analysis, about 17,000 TCR beta sequences were associated with specific HLA alleles at a false discovery rate of 0.05. Only TCR beta chains were sequenced in this cohort, and the absence of alpha or paired-chain data limited detectable features. Broadly in line with IMGT annotations, most TCR beta V segments showed up in productive rearrangements about 87% or about 30% of the time in an earlier analysis of 450 to 750 of the donors. Because HLA typing was unavailable for some donors at each locus, only the typed subset was used in association tests. The authors suggested that the approach could potentially be extended to other disease states and immunological phenotypes. A later analysis found that HLA-associated TCR beta chains were more clonally expanded and had lower generation probabilities than equally common non-associated chains. Most CMV-associated TCR beta chains appeared to be HLA-restricted in a later analysis, and the HLA associations seemed to be driven largely by CMV exposure. A further reported finding was that TCR beta sequences accurately predicted the HLA-A and HLA-B alleles for most subjects in the first cohort.

Library creation used the immunoSEQ multiplex PCR assay. For the multiplex PCR, a mixture combining 60 forward primers for TCR Vbeta segments and 13 reverse primers for TCR Jbeta segments was used. Amplification of the CDR3 region of rearranged TCR beta genes was performed with a multiplex PCR assay on genomic DNA. Amplified TCR beta libraries were sequenced as 87-base-pair reads on the Illumina HiSeq System. Regarding the original processing steps: Across the 640 or so repertoires, a later analysis counted tens of millions of unique TCR beta chains, some 11 million of which were shared by at least two donors. To remove PCR and sequencing errors, raw reads were error-corrected and collapsed into unique sequences using a nearest-neighbor algorithm that merged closely related sequences. Alignment of CDR3 sequences to IMGT reference sequences was used to assign V, D and J gene segments. For a sequence to be retained, a match of at least six nucleotides was required to both a V gene segment and a J gene segment. A rearrangement counted as productive if the CDR3 had no stop codons and remained in frame with V and J, and every other rearrangement counted as non-productive. Following IMGT convention, CDR3 was defined as the stretch from the second conserved V-encoded cysteine up to the conserved J-encoded phenylalanine. In an earlier analysis of 587 of the donors, sequences lacking an unambiguous match to a single V gene segment were excluded. In an earlier analysis of several hundred of the donors, V segments were called functional above 56.7% productive rearrangements and were called segregating when the between-donor standard deviation exceeded 5%. A statistical classification framework was built to diagnose cytomegalovirus status from the catalog of TCR beta chain sequences. A later analysis assigned V and J genes by comparing TCR nucleotide sequences with IMGT/GENE-DB human TR gene sequences. A later analysis assigned CDR3 sequences and most-parsimonious VDJ recombination scenarios with the TCRdist pipeline. In a later analysis, each TCR beta chain was defined by its CDR3 amino acid sequence together with its V-gene family, and reads lacking a unique V-gene family were excluded. In a later analysis, fewer than 600 highly shared, low-generation-probability nucleotide sequences were removed to address suspected cross-contamination and a sequencing artifact. In a later analysis, a clonal expansion index for each public chain was calculated from normalized within-repertoire ranks of inferred template counts. In a later analysis, generation probabilities were computed with a VDJ recombination model fitted to out-of-frame rearrangements, and the resulting probabilities were checked against IGoR. Hypergeometric tests were used in a later analysis to score TCR-TCR, TCR-HLA and TCR-CMV co-occurrence, with a repertoire-size bias correction applied to the TCR pairs. In a later analysis, false discovery rates were estimated by permuting HLA or CMV assignments 20 times. In a later analysis, co-occurring TCRs were grouped using DBSCAN, and TCRdist sequence similarity was added for clustering within HLA-allele-positive subsets. Repertoires with fewer than 30,000 or more than 120,000 public chains, plus five repertoires with anomalous nucleotide sharing, were excluded from co-occurrence clustering. TCRdb's version of the immuneACCESS table is confined to in-frame rearrangements and falls short of the full clone set. An unresolved V gene accounts for under half of the shortfall where checked; the remainder is of unknown origin. The DNA was the basis for D and trimming; V, J and clone size are from that table. The sample table shows roughly 150,000 clones, and roughly 87% are seen once. Around 6.1% of the sample comes from the top ten.

This clone was detected a few times. Its antigen is not yet known. No per-base quality is available; no much larger clone lies one base away. Other DNA sequences from this sample encode an identical CDR3 as well. The cohort consisted of more than 650 healthy bone marrow donors. All cohort members were sampled while nominally healthy, although unrecorded immune exposures were likely present. The donor was CMV seropositive and was included in the group of some 290 seropositive cohort members. A peripheral blood sample was collected from each donor, and TCR beta sequencing was performed on peripheral blood mononuclear cells. The Qiagen DNeasy Blood Extraction Kit was used to extract genomic DNA from the blood cell samples. Sequenced input: PBMCs. This sequence originates from a young man in good health and CMV-seropositive.

This receptor has the CDR3 CASSPRSREETQYF. DNA sequence: TGTGCCAGCTCACCGAGGTCCAGGGAAGAGACCCAGTACTTC. This receptor chain uses TRBV18 and TRBJ2-5, with TRBD1 perhaps the D gene, on 5 matching bases. In the germline V gene, CDR1 corresponds to KGHSH and CDR2 to LQKENI. The CDR3, cysteine through phenylalanine, is 14 amino acids long. Only the CDR3 region is kept as DNA, spanning 42 bases read in frame from base 1. Trimming costs V 3 bases and J 3 bases, and their ends lie 11 bases apart.